This entry lists 30 T cell receptor beta chains sequenced from one sample in a study of T cell repertoires in cytomegalovirus infection. TCRdb itself ran the reads through MiXCR, one entry per CDR3 protein. The sample has about 300,000 distinct CDR3 sequences, around 9.6% seen once. The sequenced material came from PBMCs. All receptors come from a human donor in good health (CMV status not recorded). Some clones in this sample may be carry-over from other donors' samples.

This clonotype was seen only a few times. The rearrangement links TRBV20-1 to TRBJ1-1, with 8 positions matching TRBD1. The germline CDR1 and CDR2 sequences are DFQATT and SNEGSKA (reference sequence). This CDR3 has 17 amino acids. J gave up 4 bases and V 3 bases, and 16 bases lay outside the gene matches. CDR3 residues: CSARHGQGIFRGTEAFF. CDR3 DNA: TGCAGTGCTAGGCACGGACAGGGTATTTTTCGGGGCACTGAAGCTTTCTTT.

V is TRBV20-1 and J is TRBJ2-5, with TRBD2 matching 10 bases. This CDR3 spans 12 amino acids. V lost 7 bases and J lost 4; bases outside the gene matches: 3. CDR1 is DFQATT, CDR2 SNEGSKA, per germline (reference sequence). For the CDR3, the DNA is TGCAGTGTCCTAGCGGGGGTAGAGACCCAGTACTTC. Protein product: CSVLAGVETQYF.

This clonotype was seen repeatedly, ten times or more. The chain links TRBV5-4 to TRBJ2-1; TRBD2 matches 14 bases. CDR1 SGHNT and CDR2 YYREEE come from the germline V gene (reference sequence). Germline trimming cut 3 bases from V and 7 bases from J; bases unmatched to any gene: 3. The length of the CDR3 is 15 residues. The chain's CDR3 is CASSSRLAGGNEQFF. The CDR3 bases are TGTGCCAGCAGCTCTCGACTAGCGGGGGGGAATGAGCAGTTCTTC.

The rearrangement joins TRBV29-1 to TRBJ2-7; 8 bases fit TRBD2. V gave up 7 bases and J gave up 2 bases; unmatched junction bases: 7. This CDR3 region has 13 residues. CDR1 and CDR2 (germline): SQVTM, ANQGSEA. CDR3: CSARGGGTYEQYF. The DNA of the CDR3 is TGCAGCGCCCGGGGGGGGGGTACCTACGAGCAGTACTTC.

This clonotype was recorded many times. This chain links TRBV5-1 with TRBJ2-1, with a weak D call TRBD2 (5 bases). The CDR3 consists of 14 residues. V dropped 1 base and J dropped 6 bases, with 11 bases sitting between them. Per the germline V gene, CDR1 is SGHRS and CDR2 is YFSETQ. Here the CDR3 reads CASSLSTNSNEQFF. The CDR3, as DNA: TGCGCCAGCAGCTTGTCGACTAACAGCAATGAGCAGTTCTTC.

This clonotype was seen only a few times. The chain links TRBV20-1 to TRBJ2-1; the D gene is possibly TRBD2 (6 bases). Trimming shortened V by 5 bases and J by 6 bases, and 14 bases separated the two germline ends. The length of the CDR3 is 13 residues. Germline CDR1 and CDR2: DFQATT and SNEGSKA (reference sequence). CDR3 region: CSAGNGGRNEQFF. The DNA for the CDR3 is TGCAGTGCTGGAAACGGGGGACGCAATGAGCAGTTCTTC.

This clonotype was picked up many times. The chain recombines TRBV7-9 with TRBJ1-1; D gene unclear. The CDR3 has 15 residues. The germline V and J ends were trimmed by 1 base and 0 bases, with 9 bases remaining between them. Germline lookup yields CDR1 SEHNR and CDR2 FQNEAQ (reference sequence). For the CDR3, the DNA is TGTGCCAGCAGCTTAGATTACACATTGAACACTGAAGCTTTCTTT. It translates to CASSLDYTLNTEAFF. The full variable domain, in which reference TRBV7-9 and TRBJ1-1 provide the parts outside the CDR3, is DTGVSQNPRHKITKRGQNVTFRCDPISEHNRLYWYRQTLGQGPEFLTYFQNEAQLEKSRLLSDRFSAERPKGSFSTLEIQRTEQGDSAMYLCASSLDYTLNTEAFFGQGTRLTVV.

This clonotype appeared many times. The chain carries TRBV5-6 and TRBJ2-7; D gene unclear. This CDR3 is 12 amino acids long. Germline loops: CDR1 SGHDT, CDR2 YYEEEE. V was pared by 6 bases and J by 1 base, with 8 bases between. CDR3 bases: TGTGCCAGCAAAGGCAGTTCCTACGAGCAGTACTTC. Protein: CASKGSSYEQYF.

This clonotype was seen ten or more times. The chain uses TRBV7-2 and TRBJ1-5, with a weak D call TRBD1 (5 bases). The CDR3 spans 15 residues. V was pared by 1 base and J by 2 bases, with 9 bases between. Germline CDR1 SGHTA, CDR2 FQGNSA. CDR3 nucleotides: TGTGCCAGCAGCTTAGACAGGATCGGCAATCAGCCCCAGCATTTT. Its translation is CASSLDRIGNQPQHF. The entire variable domain, with the rest obtained from reference TRBV7-2 and TRBJ1-5, is as follows: GAGVSQSPSNKVTEKGKDVELRCDPISGHTALYWYRQSLGQGLEFLIYFQGNSAPDKSGLPSDRFSAERTGGSVSTLTIQRTQQEDSAVYLCASSLDRIGNQPQHFGDGTRLSIL.

In its sample, this clonotype was seen a few times. This chain uses TRBV7-9 with TRBJ2-1, with 12 nucleotides matching TRBD2. The CDR3 runs to 19 residues. Germline V CDR1 and CDR2: SEHNR, FQNEAQ (reference sequence). The trim removed 5 bases at V and 0 bases at J, leaving 11 bases unmatched. For the CDR3, the DNA is TGTGCCAGCAGCCCCCGGACTAGCGGGGCCTACCGCTCCTACAATGAGCAGTTCTTC. This sequence encodes CASSPRTSGAYRSYNEQFF. Full variable domain (remainder filled in from reference TRBV7-9 and TRBJ2-1): DTGVSQNPRHKITKRGQNVTFRCDPISEHNRLYWYRQTLGQGPEFLTYFQNEAQLEKSRLLSDRFSAERPKGSFSTLEIQRTEQGDSAMYLCASSPRTSGAYRSYNEQFFGPGTRLTVL.

This clonotype was recorded many times. The V call is TRBV6-2 or TRBV6-3, the J call TRBJ2-5, with 7 bases that match TRBD1. This CDR3 is built from 15 residues. Trimming took 0 bases from V and 5 from J; bases not matched to a gene: 6. CDR1 is MNHEY, CDR2 SVGEGT, per germline. The CDR3 DNA is TGTGCCAGCAGTTACTCCGAGGGGGCTCGGGAGACCCAGTACTTC. It encodes CASSYSEGARETQYF.

This clonotype was detected many times. The chain couples TRBV7-9 to TRBJ1-6, with D unclear. This CDR3 has 14 residues. Per the germline V gene, CDR1 is SEHNR and CDR2 is FQNEAQ (reference sequence). Trimming removed 1 base from V and 7 bases from J, with 8 bases in between. CDR3 in DNA: TGTGCCAGCAGCTTAGGACCGGGGAATTCACCCCTCCACTTT. It codes for CASSLGPGNSPLHF.

The chain uses TRBV20-1 and TRBJ1-6; D gene uncertain. The CDR3 totals 13 residues. Trimming left V 0 bases short and J 7 bases short, with 7 bases between. The V gene's germline CDR1 is DFQATT and CDR2 SNEGSKA (reference sequence). The CDR3 loop reads CSARDPRNSPLHF. CDR3 DNA: TGCAGTGCTAGAGACCCCAGGAATTCACCCCTCCACTTT.

This clonotype was observed a few times. The chain recombines TRBV10-1 with TRBJ2-7; unclear D gene. Germline V gene sequence: CDR1 WNHNN, CDR2 SYGVQD (reference sequence). Trimming stripped 4 bases from V and 5 bases from J, with 12 bases between. The CDR3 runs 13 residues. CDR3 protein: CASSGTWVHEQYF. CDR3 coding DNA: TGCGCCAGCAGTGGTACGTGGGTCCACGAGCAGTACTTC.

This clonotype appeared many times. The chain uses TRBV7-2 and TRBJ1-5; D remains ambiguous. Germline-derived CDR1 and CDR2 are SGHTA and FQGNSA. Trimming left V 4 bases short and J 4 bases short, with 8 bases between. The CDR3 length is 13 residues. CDR3 sequence (DNA): TGTGCCAGCAGCTCATGGGCGAATCAGCCCCAGCATTTT. This encodes CASSSWANQPQHF.

In its sample, this clonotype was seen many times. The chain has TRBV6-2 or TRBV6-3 and TRBJ2-3, with 7 bases fitting TRBD1. With V trimmed by 6 bases and J by 4 bases, 13 bases remained unmatched. The germline V gene has CDR1 MNHEY and CDR2 SVGEGT. The CDR3 totals 16 residues. This CDR3 reads CASSRPRGGHPDTQYF. The CDR3, as DNA: TGTGCCAGCAGCCGCCCACGAGGGGGCCACCCAGATACGCAGTATTTT.

This clonotype was counted ten times or more. V and J are TRBV5-4 and TRBJ2-1; TRBD1 or TRBD2 may be the D gene (6 bases each). Germline CDR1 SGHNT, CDR2 YYREEE (reference sequence). The CDR3 length is 13 residues. With 3 bases removed from V and 10 bases from J, the gap between germline ends came to 14 bases. The CDR3 loop reads CASSSSSGGEQFF. In nucleotides, the CDR3 is TGTGCCAGCAGCTCTTCTTCCGGGGGCGAGCAGTTCTTC. The complete variable domain, with remaining parts taken from reference TRBV5-4 and TRBJ2-1, reads ETGVTQSPTHLIKTRGQQVTLRCSSQSGHNTVSWYQQALGQGPQFIFQYYREEENGRGNFPPRFSGLQFPNYSSELNVNALELDDSALYLCASSSSSGGEQFFGPGTRLTVL.

This clonotype was seen ten or more times. The rearrangement links TRBV20-1 to TRBJ2-3; D possibly corresponds to TRBD1 (5 bases). The V and J ends lost 4 bases and 6 bases respectively, with 14 bases between them. Germline values: CDR1 DFQATT, CDR2 SNEGSKA (reference sequence). This CDR3 spans 13 amino acids. The CDR3 bases are TGCAGTGCTAACAGGCCGCCTACGGATACGCAGTATTTT. This sequence encodes CSANRPPTDTQYF.

The table lists this clonotype with many counts. This rearrangement joins TRBV23-1 to TRBJ1-1; D gene uncertain. TRBV23-1 is designated an ORF whose function remains uncertain. V lost 2 bases and J 1 base, leaving 11 bases between the germline ends. The CDR3 runs 15 residues. Written as DNA, the CDR3 is TGCGCCAGCAGTCAACCCCCACCGGGGAACACTGAAGCTTTCTTT. It codes for CASSQPPPGNTEAFF.

This clonotype was observed many times. The genes are TRBV28 and TRBJ1-5; 10 nucleotides match TRBD1. V lost 3 bases and J lost 6; bases outside the gene matches: 5. The CDR3 spans 15 residues. CDR1 and CDR2 from the germline V gene are MDHEN and SYDVKM. CDR3 in amino acids: CASSLGQGRTQPQHF. The CDR3 DNA sequence: TGTGCCAGCAGTTTGGGACAGGGGAGGACTCAGCCCCAGCATTTT. The full variable domain, in which reference TRBV28 and TRBJ1-5 provide the parts outside the CDR3, is DVKVTQSSRYLVKRTGEKVFLECVQDMDHENMFWYRQDPGLGLRLIYFSYDVKMKEKGDIPEGYSVSREKKERFSLILESASTNQTSMYLCASSLGQGRTQPQHFGDGTRLSIL.

This clonotype showed up many times. J is TRBJ2-2 and V is TRBV11-3; D remains unclear. With 5 bases removed from V and 5 bases from J, the gap between germline ends came to 12 bases. CDR3 length equals 14 residues. Germline V gene sequence: CDR1 SGHNT, CDR2 YENEEA. In DNA form, the CDR3 reads TGTGCCAGCAGCCCATGGCCGGAAACCGGGGAGCTGTTTTTT. It encodes CASSPWPETGELFF.

This clonotype occurred many times. The chain is built from TRBV7-2 and TRBJ2-7; 10 nucleotides line up with TRBD1. J was trimmed by 1 base and V by 5 bases; bases with no gene match: 14. Looked up from germline, CDR1 is SGHTA and CDR2 is FQGNSA. The CDR3 has 18 residues. The DNA for the CDR3 is TGTGCCAGCAGCAACTGGGACAGGGGATTTCTCCCTTCCTACGAGCAGTACGTC. Its protein is CASSNWDRGFLPSYEQYV.

In its sample, this clonotype was seen many times. The chain is built from TRBV5-1 and TRBJ2-1; 10 bases match TRBD1. Germline values: CDR1 SGHRS, CDR2 YFSETQ. This CDR3 has 15 amino acids. The ends lost 2 bases at V and 5 bases at J; junction bases unmatched: 4. The CDR3 bases are TGCGCCAGCAGCTTATCCGGGACAGGGGACAATGAGCAGTTCTTC. Its translation is CASSLSGTGDNEQFF.

This clonotype came up many times. J is TRBJ2-3 and V is TRBV7-2; D uncertain. The germline V gene encodes CDR1 SGHTA and CDR2 FQGNSA. The CDR3 is 11 amino acids. V lost 2 bases, J lost 13 bases, and 10 bases lay in between. CDR3 sequence reads: CASSLSRTEYF. The CDR3 DNA sequence: TGTGCCAGCAGCTTATCCAGAACGGAGTATTTT.

The genes are TRBV25-1 and TRBJ1-2; 10 nucleotides match TRBD1. In germline, CDR1 is MGHDK, CDR2 SYGVNS. The V segment lost 3 bases and the J segment 4 bases; nucleotides outside the gene matches: 8. The CDR3 has 16 amino acids. DNA for the CDR3: TGTGCCAGCAGTGACCCCGCGACAGGGGGCGTCTATGGCTACACCTTC. Its protein product is CASSDPATGGVYGYTF.

In this sample, this clonotype turned up a few times. The rearrangement uses TRBV12-3 or TRBV12-4 and TRBJ1-6; 8 bases are shared with TRBD1. V lost 5 bases, J lost 14 bases, and 20 bases stayed unmatched. The CDR3 sequence is 17 residues long. The chain's CDR3 is CASSPGTGVKATQALHF. CDR3 nucleotides: TGTGCCAGCAGTCCCGGGACAGGAGTTAAGGCAACTCAGGCCCTCCACTTT.

This clonotype has a handful of counts. The chain carries TRBV20-1 and TRBJ2-3; the D gene is possibly TRBD2 (7 bases). Trimming cost V 2 bases and J 6 bases, with 18 bases left between them. CDR1 is DFQATT and CDR2 is SNEGSKA in the germline V gene (reference sequence). There are 15 residues in the CDR3. CDR3 DNA sequence: TGCAGTGCTAGAAAAGGGGGGGGAGTCTTGGATACGCAGTATTTT. Translating it yields CSARKGGGVLDTQYF.

This clonotype was counted ten times or more. The genes are TRBV10-3 and TRBJ1-3, with D possibly TRBD1 on 5 matching bases. CDR3 length: 15 residues. In germline, CDR1 is ENHRY, CDR2 SYGVKD. Trimming stripped 3 bases from V and 0 bases from J, with 9 bases between. The CDR3 DNA sequence: TGTGCCATCAGTGACCCTGACAGCTCTGGAAACACCATATATTTT. Amino acids: CAISDPDSSGNTIYF.

This clonotype was counted ten times or more. This rearrangement joins TRBV19 to TRBJ2-2; a possible D gene is TRBD2 (5 bases). The ends were cut back, 6 bases at V and 1 base at J, with 12 bases in the middle. The germline gives CDR1 LNHDA, CDR2 SQIVND (reference sequence). This CDR3 is 15 amino acids long. The CDR3 sequence: CASRPLEENTGELFF. The CDR3 nucleotides are TGTGCCAGTAGACCTTTGGAGGAGAACACCGGGGAGCTGTTTTTT.

The chain couples TRBV7-6 to TRBJ1-1; 10 positions agree with TRBD1. Germline trimming cut 3 bases from V and 4 bases from J; bases unmatched to any gene: 5. Germline V gene data show CDR1 as SGHVS and CDR2 as FNYEAQ. CDR3 length equals 15 residues. The CDR3 sequence is CASSFTTGGFTEAFF. The CDR3, as DNA: TGTGCCAGCAGCTTCACGACAGGGGGCTTCACTGAAGCTTTCTTT.